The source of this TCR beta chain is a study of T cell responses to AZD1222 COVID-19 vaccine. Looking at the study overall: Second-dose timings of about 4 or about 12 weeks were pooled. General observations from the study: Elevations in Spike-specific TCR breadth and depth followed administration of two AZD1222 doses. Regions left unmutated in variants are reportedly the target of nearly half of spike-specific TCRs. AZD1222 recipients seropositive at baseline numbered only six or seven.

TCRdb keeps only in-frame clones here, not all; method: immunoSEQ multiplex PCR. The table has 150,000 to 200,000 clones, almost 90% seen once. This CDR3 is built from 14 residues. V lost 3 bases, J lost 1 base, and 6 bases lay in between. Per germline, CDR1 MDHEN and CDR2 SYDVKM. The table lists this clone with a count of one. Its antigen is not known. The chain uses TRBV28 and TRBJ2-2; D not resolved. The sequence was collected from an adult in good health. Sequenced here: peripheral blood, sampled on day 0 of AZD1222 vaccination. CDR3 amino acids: CASSFRMNTGELFF. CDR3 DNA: TGTGCCAGCAGTTTCAGAATGAACACCGGGGAGCTGTTTTTT.